This T cell receptor (beta chain) was profiled in a study of cytomegalovirus exposure and HLA in healthy donors. CDR1 SGHRS and CDR2 YFSETQ come from the germline V gene. The CDR3 runs 13 residues. V lost 3 bases to trimming and J lost 7 bases, with 14 bases between them. The PCR ran on 60 Vbeta and 13 Jbeta primers. Sequencing used immunoSEQ multiplex PCR; TCRdb keeps in-frame clones, though not all of them. The table lists around 140,000 clones, around three quarters of them singletons. This TCR was sampled from a man aged 40-49 years in good health and CMV-seropositive. The sample consisted of PBMCs. The chain couples TRBV5-1 to TRBJ2-7; tentative D call: TRBD2 (6 bases). The CDR3 protein is CASSWGWGDEQYF. The CDR3 nucleotides read TGCGCCAGCAGCTGGGGTTGGGGGGATGAGCAGTACTTC.